The 10 T cell receptor beta chains reported below all come from one sample, sequenced in a study of CD8 T cells in Susac syndrome. After extraction with the RNeasy kit, about 0.45 to 1 ug of the RNA was reverse transcribed using random hexamers. TCRdb called the immunoSEQ multiplex PCR reads again in MiXCR, with one record for every CDR3 protein. The sample consists of roughly 150,000 distinct CDR3 sequences, around 95% of them appearing once. Material for sequencing was CD8+ T cells from PBMCs. These receptors were taken from a human donor with Susac syndrome.

The chain joins TRBV27 to TRBJ2-4; D is ambiguous. The CDR3 contains 15 residues. The V and J ends lost 0 bases and 3 bases respectively, with 9 bases between them. Germline V gives CDR1 MNHEY, CDR2 SMNVEV (reference sequence). The CDR3 loop reads CASSLSATVKNIQYF. CDR3 nucleotide sequence: TGTGCCAGCAGTTTATCCGCTACGGTCAAAAACATTCAGTACTTC.

The V call is TRBV6-5, the J call TRBJ2-1; no clear D gene. Per germline, CDR1 MNHEY and CDR2 SVGAGI. V was trimmed by 6 bases and J by 9 bases, leaving 9 bases between them. The CDR3 consists of 11 residues. CDR3 protein: CASSAAGEQFF. CDR3 coding DNA: TGTGCCAGCAGCGCAGCCGGTGAGCAGTTCTTC.

This rearrangement joins TRBV5-1 to TRBJ2-1; TRBD1 is a possible D gene (6 bases). Germline loops: CDR1 SGHRS, CDR2 YFSETQ. The CDR3 spans 15 residues. Trimming took off 6 bases at V and 8 bases at J, with 21 bases between the two ends. The CDR3 spells CASTSRDTAIHEQFF. The CDR3 nucleotides are TGCGCCAGCACTAGCCGGGACACGGCAATCCATGAGCAGTTCTTC.

The J gene is TRBJ2-7, the V gene TRBV4-1; 8 bases fit TRBD1. Germline V CDR1 and CDR2: MGHRA, YSYEKL. J lost 2 bases, V lost 2 bases, and 5 bases had no gene match. The CDR3 runs 15 residues. CDR3 loop: CASSQPDRGTYEQYF. CDR3 DNA sequence: TGCGCCAGCAGCCAACCTGACAGGGGAACCTACGAGCAGTACTTC.

The rearrangement joins TRBV12-5 to TRBJ2-1; 7 bases fit TRBD2. CDR1 is LGHNT and CDR2 is FRNRAP in the germline V gene. Trimming removed 5 bases from V and 9 bases from J; junction bases left unmatched: 16. This CDR3 has 16 residues. As DNA, the CDR3 is TGTGCTAGTGGTCATCCTGGGGGGAGGGCCGTCGGTGAGCAGTTCTTC. Its protein product is CASGHPGGRAVGEQFF.

The chain couples TRBV7-3 to TRBJ2-7, with TRBD2 matching 10 bases. Germline V gene lookup returns CDR1 SGHTA and CDR2 FQGTGA. V dropped 5 bases and J dropped 4; count of bases not matched to a gene: 8. The CDR3 sequence is 15 residues long. The CDR3 loop is CASSPLAGTLYEQYF. The CDR3 DNA sequence: TGTGCCAGCAGCCCACTAGCGGGGACTTTGTACGAGCAGTACTTC.

The DNA for the CDR3 is TGCAGTGCTAGAGATCAGGTAGCGGGAGTGGGGAATGAGCAGTTCTTC. Residues: CSARDQVAGVGNEQFF. The genes are TRBV20-1 and TRBJ2-1, with 9 bases fitting TRBD2. CDR1 and CDR2 (germline): DFQATT, SNEGSKA (reference sequence). This CDR3 has 16 residues. Trimming at V came to 0 bases and at J to 7 bases, leaving 10 bases not matched to a gene.

Only one count was recorded for this clonotype. The chain carries TRBV6-5 and TRBJ2-7, with D tentatively TRBD2 (5 bases). V shed 7 bases and J shed 7 bases, with 11 bases lying between them. CDR1 is MNHEY and CDR2 is SVGAGI in the germline V gene. The CDR3 runs 11 residues. CDR3 protein: CASTLTGEQYF. The CDR3 DNA sequence: TGTGCCAGCACCCTTACGGGGGAGCAGTACTTC.

This rearrangement joins TRBV29-1 to TRBJ2-2; a weak D match, TRBD2 (5 bases). The CDR3 totals 13 residues. CDR1 and CDR2 from the germline V gene are SQVTM and ANQGSEA. Trimming removed 5 bases at V and 8 bases at J, with 15 bases between. CDR3 in amino acids: CSVFRGSTGELFF. The CDR3 nucleotides read TGCAGCGTTTTTCGGGGAAGTACAGGGGAGCTGTTTTTT.

The chain combines TRBV20-1 with TRBJ2-1, with D unresolved. The V and J ends lost 2 bases and 3 bases respectively, with 8 bases between them. The CDR3 has 13 residues. Per the germline V gene, CDR1 is DFQATT and CDR2 is SNEGSKA (reference sequence). The CDR3 protein is CSARLWGYNEQFF. Written as DNA, the CDR3 is TGCAGTGCTAGACTGTGGGGCTACAATGAGCAGTTCTTC.